The rows below give T cell receptor beta chains drawn from one sample of a study of shared clonotypes between healthy human individuals. The data were produced by immunoSEQ multiplex PCR, yet TCRdb's version contains in-frame clones alone and is incomplete. The sample lists hundreds of thousands of clones, 76% occurring once. Sequencing used PBMCs. All receptors come from a woman between 40 and 50 years old in good health. Some clones in this sample may be carry-over from other donors' samples. CDR3s include the opening cysteine and the closing phenylalanine or tryptophan. D genes are given only for firm matches. Expanded clones get a size class; other rows say once, few or many, or leave the size out.

v_call,clone_size,j_call,d_call,cdr3_nt,cdr3_aa
TRBV18,-,TRBJ2-5,-,TGTGCCAGCTCACCTGGGGAAGAGACCCAGTACTTC,CASSPGEETQYF
TRBV9,-,TRBJ2-1,TRBD2,TGTGCCAGCAGCGTTAGCGGGGATCCCTACAATGAGCAGTTCTTC,CASSVSGDPYNEQFF
TRBV6-5,-,TRBJ1-2,-,TGTGCCAGCAGTTATCGCCGCCAGGCGTATGGCTACACCTTC,CASSYRRQAYGYTF
TRBV5-1,-,TRBJ1-1,TRBD1,TGCGCCAGCAGTTTGGAGGGGACAGGGTCTCCTGAAGCTTTCTTT,CASSLEGTGSPEAFF
TRBV28,few,TRBJ1-1,-,TGTGCCAGCAGTACTTACACTGAAGCTTTCTTT,CASSTYTEAFF
TRBV9,-,TRBJ1-1,-,TGTGCCAGCAATCGAGAGACACAAGCGAACACTGAAGCTTTCTTT,CASNRETQANTEAFF
TRBV28,-,TRBJ1-4,-,TGTGCCAGCAGTTTGGCAGGGGCAACTAATGAAAAACTGTTTTTT,CASSLAGATNEKLFF
TRBV5-1,-,TRBJ2-3,TRBD1,TGCGCCAGCAGCAACGGACAGGAGCAAGGTACGCAGTATTTT,CASSNGQEQGTQYF
TRBV30,-,TRBJ1-2,TRBD1,TGTGCCTGGGACGGAAGGAGACAGGGAGTCTATGGCTACACCTTC,CAWDGRRQGVYGYTF
TRBV18,-,TRBJ2-7,-,TGTGCCAGCTCACAGGGTTTAGGGTACGAGCAGTACTTC,CASSQGLGYEQYF
TRBV29-1,-,TRBJ1-4,-,TGCAGCGTACTGGACTTTGTGAATGAAAAACTGTTTTTT,CSVLDFVNEKLFF
TRBV27,-,TRBJ2-7,-,TGTGCCAGCAGTTGGTCCCCACTCTACGAGCAGTACTTC,CASSWSPLYEQYF
TRBV5-6,-,TRBJ2-7,TRBD1,TGTGCCAGCAGCTTGGGAACAGGGGGAACCTACGAGCAGTACTTC,CASSLGTGGTYEQYF
TRBV7-9,-,TRBJ1-3,-,TGTGCCAGCAGCTCTGGGTCTGGAAACACCATATATTTT,CASSSGSGNTIYF
TRBV27,-,TRBJ1-2,-,TGTGCCAGCAGGTCTAACTATGGCTACACCTTC,CASRSNYGYTF
TRBV28,-,TRBJ2-7,-,TGTGCCAGCAGTAACCGGCAGATATCCTACGAGCAGTACTTC,CASSNRQISYEQYF
TRBV5-1,-,TRBJ2-3,TRBD2,TGCGCCAGCAGCTTGGGGACTAGCGGGAGTGGAACAGATACGCAGTATTTT,CASSLGTSGSGTDTQYF
TRBV9,-,TRBJ2-2,-,TGTGCCAGCAGCGGAAACTTCGGCGGGGAGCTGTTTTTT,CASSGNFGGELFF
TRBV2,-,TRBJ2-2,-,TGTGCCGTACAAATTGGACAGACGAACACCGGGGAGCTGTTTTTT,CAVQIGQTNTGELFF
TRBV6-5,-,TRBJ1-5,-,TGTGCCAGCAGTCTGAGGGCATATCAGCCCCAGCATTTT,CASSLRAYQPQHF
TRBV29-1,-,TRBJ2-3,-,TGCAGCGTTGAAAGGGAGGGGGCGCTACCCTATACGCAGTATTTT,CSVEREGALPYTQYF
TRBV19,few,TRBJ2-1,TRBD1,TGTGCCAGTAGTCAGGACAGGGGGCGTAATGAGCAGTTCTTC,CASSQDRGRNEQFF
TRBV19,-,TRBJ1-3,-,TGTGCCAGTCGAGGTCTCGGAAACACCATATATTTT,CASRGLGNTIYF
TRBV6-6,-,TRBJ2-5,-,TGTGCCAGCAGCCCGGACATCCAAGAGACCCAGTACTTC,CASSPDIQETQYF
TRBV28,once,TRBJ2-4,TRBD2,TGTGCCAGCAACACAAAGGGAAGACAGGGCCCGAGGAGTAGCGGGAGTAACATTCAGTACTTC,CASNTKGRQGPRSSGSNIQYF
TRBV10-3,-,TRBJ2-1,-,TGTGCCACCAACGGGGCCCCCAGCTCCTACAATGAGCAGTTCTTC,CATNGAPSSYNEQFF
TRBV28,-,TRBJ1-2,-,TGTGCCAGCAGTTATTCAGACCCACCCAACCACTATGGCTACACCTTC,CASSYSDPPNHYGYTF
TRBV27,-,TRBJ1-2,TRBD1,TGTGCCAGCAGTTCCCCTAGTAGACAGGGGGAGGGTGGCTACACCTTC,CASSSPSRQGEGGYTF
TRBV7-6,-,TRBJ1-4,-,TGTGCCAGCAGCGTAGACAGGAATAATGAAAAACTGTTTTTT,CASSVDRNNEKLFF
TRBV28,few,TRBJ1-2,-,TGTGCCAGCAGTTTCGGGACGGCCTATGGCTACACCTTC,CASSFGTAYGYTF
TRBV7-8,-,TRBJ2-5,-,TGTGCCAGCAGCCCACGGACAGACCAAGAGACCCAGTACTTC,CASSPRTDQETQYF
TRBV10-3,-,TRBJ1-2,TRBD1,TGTGCCATCAGTAGCGGGACAGGGGGCATTGGCTACACCTTC,CAISSGTGGIGYTF
TRBV19,-,TRBJ2-1,-,TGTGCCAGTAGTATCCGAGGGCAGTTCTTC,CASSIRGQFF
TRBV5-1,-,TRBJ2-7,TRBD2,TGCGCCAGCAGCCGACCGGTAGCGGGGTCCCCCTACGAGCAGTACTTC,CASSRPVAGSPYEQYF
TRBV30,many,TRBJ1-1,-,TGTGCCTGGAAAGCGGGACATCGGAACACTGAAGCTTTCTTT,CAWKAGHRNTEAFF
TRBV25-1,-,TRBJ2-5,-,TGTGCCAGCAGTGAATCCCGGACGGGCTACCAAGAGACCCAGTACTTC,CASSESRTGYQETQYF
TRBV7-6,-,TRBJ2-3,TRBD2,TGTGCCAGCAGCTCCTGGACTAGCGGGAGCTCAGATACGCAGTATTTT,CASSSWTSGSSDTQYF
TRBV30,many,TRBJ1-3,-,TGTGCCTGGAGTGTACCTGGGGGACACTCTGGAAACACCATATATTTT,CAWSVPGGHSGNTIYF
TRBV18,-,TRBJ2-1,TRBD1,TGTGCCAGCTCACCAGGACAGGGCGATGAGCAGTTCTTC,CASSPGQGDEQFF
TRBV7-3,once,TRBJ2-2,-,TGTGCCAGCAGCCCCCGCGAGGGGAGCACCGGGGAGCTGTTTTTT,CASSPREGSTGELFF
TRBV19,-,TRBJ2-1,TRBD2,TGTGCCAGTAGTATGCGGGAGGGCCCGAATGAGCAGTTCTTC,CASSMREGPNEQFF
TRBV5-1,-,TRBJ2-1,-,TGCGCCAGCGCTACAGGAGGGGGTAGCTCCACCCTCAATGAGCAGTTCTTC,CASATGGGSSTLNEQFF
TRBV5-1,once,TRBJ2-3,-,TGCGCCAGCAGCCCGCGCCAATACGGACAGAACACAGATACGCAGTATTTT,CASSPRQYGQNTDTQYF
TRBV10-3,-,TRBJ1-1,-,TGTGCCAGTGGAGAGATGCCCTACACTGAAGCTTTCTTT,CASGEMPYTEAFF
TRBV4-3,few,TRBJ2-3,-,TGCGCCAGCAGCCCTTCTATACCGGGACACAACACAGATACGCAGTATTTT,CASSPSIPGHNTDTQYF
TRBV5-1,-,TRBJ1-2,-,TGCGCCAGCAGCTTGTCTGGACAGCCAGATAACTATGGCTACACCTTC,CASSLSGQPDNYGYTF
TRBV25-1,once,TRBJ1-3,-,TGTGCCAGCAGTGATTGGTTCAAGGGAAACACCATATATTTT,CASSDWFKGNTIYF
TRBV19,-,TRBJ2-2,-,TGTGCCAGTAGTATAGCTGGAGGGTCCACCGGGGAGCTGTTTTTT,CASSIAGGSTGELFF